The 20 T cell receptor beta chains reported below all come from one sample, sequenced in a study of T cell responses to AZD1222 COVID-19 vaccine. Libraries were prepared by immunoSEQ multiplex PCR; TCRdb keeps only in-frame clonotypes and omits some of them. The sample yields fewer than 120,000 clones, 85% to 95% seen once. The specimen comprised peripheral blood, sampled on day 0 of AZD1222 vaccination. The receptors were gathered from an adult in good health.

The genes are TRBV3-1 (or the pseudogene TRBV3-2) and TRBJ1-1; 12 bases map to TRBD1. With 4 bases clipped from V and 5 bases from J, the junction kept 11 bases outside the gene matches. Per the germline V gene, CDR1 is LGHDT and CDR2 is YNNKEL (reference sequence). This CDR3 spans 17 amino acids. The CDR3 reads CASSRGDRGRVGTEAFF. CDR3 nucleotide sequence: TGTGCCAGCAGCCGTGGGGACAGGGGGCGAGTTGGGACTGAAGCTTTCTTT.

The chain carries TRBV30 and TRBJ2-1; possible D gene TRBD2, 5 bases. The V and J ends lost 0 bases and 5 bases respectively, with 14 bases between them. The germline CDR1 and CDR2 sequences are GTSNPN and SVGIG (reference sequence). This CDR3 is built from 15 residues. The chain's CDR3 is CAWSVGYGDNNEQFF. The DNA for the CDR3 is TGTGCCTGGAGTGTAGGGTACGGGGATAACAATGAGCAGTTCTTC.

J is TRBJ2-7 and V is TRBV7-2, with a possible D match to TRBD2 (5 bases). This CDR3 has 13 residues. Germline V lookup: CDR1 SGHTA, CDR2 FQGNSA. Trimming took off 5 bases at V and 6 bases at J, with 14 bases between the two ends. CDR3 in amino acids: CASSPFTGFEQYF. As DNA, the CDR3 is TGTGCCAGCAGCCCCTTCACGGGGTTCGAGCAGTACTTC.

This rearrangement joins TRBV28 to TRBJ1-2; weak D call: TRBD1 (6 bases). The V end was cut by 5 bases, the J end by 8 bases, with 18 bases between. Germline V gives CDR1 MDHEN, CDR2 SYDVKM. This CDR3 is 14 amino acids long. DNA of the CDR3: TGTGCCAGCAGTACCTCGGGACAATTAAAAGGCTACACCTTC. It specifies CASSTSGQLKGYTF.

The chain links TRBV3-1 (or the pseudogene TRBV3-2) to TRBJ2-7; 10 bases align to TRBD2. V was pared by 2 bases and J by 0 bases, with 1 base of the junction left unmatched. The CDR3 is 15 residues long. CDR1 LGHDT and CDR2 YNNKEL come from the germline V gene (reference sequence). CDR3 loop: CASSQLAGASYEQYF. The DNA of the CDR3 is TGTGCCAGCAGCCAACTAGCGGGGGCCTCCTACGAGCAGTACTTC.

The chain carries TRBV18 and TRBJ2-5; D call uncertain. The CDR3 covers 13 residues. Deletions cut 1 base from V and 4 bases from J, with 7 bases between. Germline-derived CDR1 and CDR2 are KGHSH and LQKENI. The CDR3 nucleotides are TGTGCCAGCTCACCACAGGTACGAGAGACCCAGTACTTC. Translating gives CASSPQVRETQYF.

In nucleotides, the CDR3 is TGTGCCAGCTCACGAGGGACAGGGGAGTACGAGCAGTACTTC. This gives the protein CASSRGTGEYEQYF. The rearrangement uses TRBV18 and TRBJ2-7; 10 bases match TRBD1. Germline CDR1 is KGHSH and CDR2 is LQKENI. The length of the CDR3 is 14 residues. J lost 4 bases, V lost 4 bases, and 4 bases had no gene match.

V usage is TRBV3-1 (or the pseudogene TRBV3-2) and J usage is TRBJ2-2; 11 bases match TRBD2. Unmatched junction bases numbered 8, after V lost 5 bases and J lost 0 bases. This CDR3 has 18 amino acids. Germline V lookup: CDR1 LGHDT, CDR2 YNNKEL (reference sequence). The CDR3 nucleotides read TGTGCCAGCAGCGCACGACTAGCGGGGACCGCGAACACCGGGGAGCTGTTTTTT. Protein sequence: CASSARLAGTANTGELFF.

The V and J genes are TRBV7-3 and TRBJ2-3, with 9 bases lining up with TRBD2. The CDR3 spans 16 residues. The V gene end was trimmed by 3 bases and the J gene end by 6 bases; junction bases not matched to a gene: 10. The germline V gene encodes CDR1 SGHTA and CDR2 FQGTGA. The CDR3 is CASSLTPGLAADTQYF. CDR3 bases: TGTGCCAGCAGCTTGACACCGGGACTAGCAGCTGATACGCAGTATTTT.

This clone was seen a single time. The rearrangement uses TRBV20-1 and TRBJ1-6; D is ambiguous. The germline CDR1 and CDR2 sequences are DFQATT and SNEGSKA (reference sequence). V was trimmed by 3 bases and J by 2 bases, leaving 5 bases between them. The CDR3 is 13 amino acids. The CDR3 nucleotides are TGCAGTGCTAGTGCCCCCTATAATTCACCCCTCCACTTT. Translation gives CSASAPYNSPLHF.

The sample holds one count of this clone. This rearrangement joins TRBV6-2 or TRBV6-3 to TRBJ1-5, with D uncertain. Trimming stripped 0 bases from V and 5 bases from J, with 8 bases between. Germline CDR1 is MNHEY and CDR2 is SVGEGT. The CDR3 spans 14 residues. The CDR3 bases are TGTGCCAGCAGTTACTCGATCCAGTATCAGCCCCAGCATTTT. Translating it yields CASSYSIQYQPQHF.

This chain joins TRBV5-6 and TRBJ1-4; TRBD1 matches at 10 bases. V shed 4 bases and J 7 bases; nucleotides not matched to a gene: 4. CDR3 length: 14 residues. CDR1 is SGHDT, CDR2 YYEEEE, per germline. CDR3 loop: CASSRGQGGEKLFF. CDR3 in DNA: TGTGCCAGCAGCCGCGGACAGGGGGGTGAAAAACTGTTTTTT.

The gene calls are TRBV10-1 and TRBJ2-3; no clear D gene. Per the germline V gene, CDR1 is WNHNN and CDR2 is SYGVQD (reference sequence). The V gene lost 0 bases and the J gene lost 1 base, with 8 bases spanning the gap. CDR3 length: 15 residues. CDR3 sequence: CASSESRSGTDTQYF. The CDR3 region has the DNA TGCGCCAGCAGTGAGTCGCGGAGCGGCACAGATACGCAGTATTTT.

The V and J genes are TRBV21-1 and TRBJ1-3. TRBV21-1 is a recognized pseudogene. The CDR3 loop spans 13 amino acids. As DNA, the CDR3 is TGTGCCAGCAGCAAGGCTCGGAAGAACACCATATATTTT. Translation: CASSKARKNTIYF.

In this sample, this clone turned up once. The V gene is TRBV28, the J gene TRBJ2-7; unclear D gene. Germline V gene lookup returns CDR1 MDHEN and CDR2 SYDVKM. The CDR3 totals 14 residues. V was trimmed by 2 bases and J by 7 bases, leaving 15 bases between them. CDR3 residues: CASSLLARSEEQYF. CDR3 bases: TGTGCCAGCAGTTTACTCGCCCGATCGGAGGAGCAGTACTTC.

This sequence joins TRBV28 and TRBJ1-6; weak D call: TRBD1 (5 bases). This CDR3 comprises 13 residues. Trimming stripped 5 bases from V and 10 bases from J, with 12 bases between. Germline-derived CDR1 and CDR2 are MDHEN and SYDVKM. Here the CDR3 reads CASSGAGRSPLHF. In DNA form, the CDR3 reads TGTGCCAGCAGTGGGGCAGGGCGGTCACCCCTCCACTTT.

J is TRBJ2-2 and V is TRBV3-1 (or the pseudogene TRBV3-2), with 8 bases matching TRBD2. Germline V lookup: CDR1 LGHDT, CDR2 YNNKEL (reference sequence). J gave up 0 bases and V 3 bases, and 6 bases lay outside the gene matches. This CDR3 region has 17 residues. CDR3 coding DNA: TGTGCCAGCAGCCAGACGGGGGGGACTACGAACACCGGGGAGCTGTTTTTT. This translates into CASSQTGGTTNTGELFF.

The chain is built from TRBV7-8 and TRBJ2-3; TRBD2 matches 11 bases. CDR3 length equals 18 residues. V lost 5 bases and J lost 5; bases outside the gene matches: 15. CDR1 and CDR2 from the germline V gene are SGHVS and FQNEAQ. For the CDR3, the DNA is TGTGCCAGCAGCCCTGGTGGGCTAGCGGGGGGCCGGGGAGATACGCAGTATTTT. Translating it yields CASSPGGLAGGRGDTQYF.

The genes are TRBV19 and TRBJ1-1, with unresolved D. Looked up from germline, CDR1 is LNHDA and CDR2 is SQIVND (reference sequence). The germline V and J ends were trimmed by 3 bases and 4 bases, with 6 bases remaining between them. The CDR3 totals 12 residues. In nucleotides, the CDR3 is TGTGCCAGTAGTATTGGGGTCACTGAAGCTTTCTTT. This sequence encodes CASSIGVTEAFF. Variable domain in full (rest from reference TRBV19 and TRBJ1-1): DGGITQSPKYLFRKEGQNVTLSCEQNLNHDAMYWYRQDPGQGLRLIYYSQIVNDFQKGDIAEGYSVSREKKESFPLTVTSAQKNPTAFYLCASSIGVTEAFFGQGTRLTVV.

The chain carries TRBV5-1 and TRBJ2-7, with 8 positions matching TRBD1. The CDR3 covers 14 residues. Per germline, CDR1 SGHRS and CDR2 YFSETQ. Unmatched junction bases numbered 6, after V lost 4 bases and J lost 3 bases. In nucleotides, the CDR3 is TGCGCCAGCAGCCAAACCGGACAGGGCTACGAGCAGTACTTC. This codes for CASSQTGQGYEQYF.